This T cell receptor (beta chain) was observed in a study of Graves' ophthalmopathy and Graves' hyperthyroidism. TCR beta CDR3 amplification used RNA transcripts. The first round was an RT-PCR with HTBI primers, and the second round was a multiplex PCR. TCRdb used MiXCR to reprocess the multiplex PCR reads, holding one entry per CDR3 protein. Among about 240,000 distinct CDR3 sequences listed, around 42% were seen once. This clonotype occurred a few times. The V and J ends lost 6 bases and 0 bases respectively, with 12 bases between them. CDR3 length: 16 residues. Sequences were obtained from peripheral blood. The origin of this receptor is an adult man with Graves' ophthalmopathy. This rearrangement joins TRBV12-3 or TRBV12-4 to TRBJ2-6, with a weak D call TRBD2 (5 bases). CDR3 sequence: CASRRTGSSGANVLTF. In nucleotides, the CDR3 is TGTGCCAGCAGACGGACTGGCAGCTCTGGGGCCAACGTCCTGACTTTC.